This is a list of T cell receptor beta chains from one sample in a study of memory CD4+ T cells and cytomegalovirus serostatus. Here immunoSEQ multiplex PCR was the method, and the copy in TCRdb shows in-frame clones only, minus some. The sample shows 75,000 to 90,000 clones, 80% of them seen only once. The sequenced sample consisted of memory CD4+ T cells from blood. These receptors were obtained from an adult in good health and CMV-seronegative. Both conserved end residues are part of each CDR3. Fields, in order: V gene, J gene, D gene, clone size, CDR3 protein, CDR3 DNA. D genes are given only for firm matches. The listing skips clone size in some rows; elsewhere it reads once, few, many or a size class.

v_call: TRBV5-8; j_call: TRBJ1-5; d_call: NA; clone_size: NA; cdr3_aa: CASSSGALPNQPQHF; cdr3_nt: TGTGCCAGCAGCTCCGGAGCGCTCCCAAATCAGCCCCAGCATTTT
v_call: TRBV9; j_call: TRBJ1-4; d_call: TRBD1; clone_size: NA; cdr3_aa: CASSVGDRVEKLFF; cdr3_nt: TGTGCCAGCAGCGTGGGGGACAGGGTTGAAAAACTGTTTTTT
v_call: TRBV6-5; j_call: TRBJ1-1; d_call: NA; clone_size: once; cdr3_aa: CASSLKPQGLGKAFF; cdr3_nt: TGTGCCAGCAGCCTAAAACCCCAGGGACTCGGGAAAGCTTTCTTT
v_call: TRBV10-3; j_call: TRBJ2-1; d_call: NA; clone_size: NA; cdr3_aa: CAIMSSSINEQFF; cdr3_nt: TGTGCCATCATGTCTAGCTCCATCAATGAGCAGTTCTTC
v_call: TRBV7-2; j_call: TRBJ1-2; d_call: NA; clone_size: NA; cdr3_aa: CASSLDSADYGYTF; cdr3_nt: TGTGCCAGCAGCTTAGATTCGGCCGACTATGGCTACACCTTC
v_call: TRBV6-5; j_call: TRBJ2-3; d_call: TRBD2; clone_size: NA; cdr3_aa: CASSEGLASTDTQYF; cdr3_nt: TGTGCCAGCAGCGAGGGACTAGCTTCTACGGATACGCAGTATTTT
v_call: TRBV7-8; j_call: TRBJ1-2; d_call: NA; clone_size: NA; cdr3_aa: CASSAVRGGQGYTF; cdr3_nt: TGTGCCAGCAGCGCTGTCAGGGGCGGCCAGGGCTACACCTTC
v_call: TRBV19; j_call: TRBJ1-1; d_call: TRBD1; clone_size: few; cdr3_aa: CASSNQGVKDEAFF; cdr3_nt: TGTGCCAGTAGTAACCAGGGGGTAAAGGACGAAGCTTTCTTT
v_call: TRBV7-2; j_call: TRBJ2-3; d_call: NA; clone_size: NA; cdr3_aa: CASSPGQLVTDTQYF; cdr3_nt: TGTGCCAGCAGCCCCGGACAACTGGTCACAGATACGCAGTATTTT
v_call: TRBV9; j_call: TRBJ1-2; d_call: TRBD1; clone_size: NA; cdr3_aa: CASSVGPGTGVRANYGYTF; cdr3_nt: TGTGCCAGCAGCGTCGGACCCGGGACAGGGGTAAGAGCGAACTATGGCTACACCTTC
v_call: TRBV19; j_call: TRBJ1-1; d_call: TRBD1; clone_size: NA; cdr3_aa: CASSSATGGADTEAFF; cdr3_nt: TGTGCCAGTTCCTCAGCGACAGGGGGCGCGGACACTGAAGCTTTCTTT
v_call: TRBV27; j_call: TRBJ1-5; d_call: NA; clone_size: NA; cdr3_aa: CASRDVNQPQHF; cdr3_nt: TGTGCCAGCCGGGACGTTAATCAGCCCCAGCATTTT
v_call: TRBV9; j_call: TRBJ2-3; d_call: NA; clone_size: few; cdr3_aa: CASSVADTQYF; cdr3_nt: TGTGCCAGCAGCGTAGCAGATACGCAGTATTTT
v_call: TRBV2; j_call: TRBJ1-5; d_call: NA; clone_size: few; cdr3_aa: CASSSVGASVGQPQHF; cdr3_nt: TGTGCCAGCAGTTCCGTGGGGGCCTCGGTGGGTCAGCCCCAGCATTTT
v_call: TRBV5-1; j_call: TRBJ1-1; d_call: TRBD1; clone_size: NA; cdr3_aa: CASSRDRGADTEAFF; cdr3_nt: TGCGCCAGCAGCCGAGACAGGGGGGCCGACACTGAAGCTTTCTTT
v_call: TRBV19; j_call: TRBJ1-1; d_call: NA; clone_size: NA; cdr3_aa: CASSISTQKTEAFF; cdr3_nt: TGTGCCAGTAGTATAAGCACCCAGAAAACTGAAGCTTTCTTT
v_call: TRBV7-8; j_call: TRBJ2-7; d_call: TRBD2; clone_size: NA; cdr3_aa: CASSFTWVGREAYEQYF; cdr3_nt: TGTGCCAGCAGCTTTACTTGGGTGGGGAGGGAGGCCTACGAGCAGTACTTC
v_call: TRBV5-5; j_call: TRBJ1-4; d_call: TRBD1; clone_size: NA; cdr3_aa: CASSSGQDLTNEKLFF; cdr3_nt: TGTGCCAGCAGCTCAGGACAGGATCTAACTAATGAAAAACTGTTTTTT
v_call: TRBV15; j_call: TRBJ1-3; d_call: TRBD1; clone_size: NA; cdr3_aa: CATSRDRDRGLRGNTIYF; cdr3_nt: TGTGCCACCAGCAGAGATAGGGACAGGGGGCTAAGAGGAAACACCATATATTTT
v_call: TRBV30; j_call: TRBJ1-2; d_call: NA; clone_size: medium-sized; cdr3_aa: CAWSVFRTNYGYTF; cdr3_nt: TGTGCCTGGAGTGTATTCCGAACTAACTATGGCTACACCTTC
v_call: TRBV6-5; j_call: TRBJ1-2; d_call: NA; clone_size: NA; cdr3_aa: CASSSRQTGGYTF; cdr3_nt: TGTGCCAGCAGTTCCCGACAGACGGGTGGCTACACCTTC
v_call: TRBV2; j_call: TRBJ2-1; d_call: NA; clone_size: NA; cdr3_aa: CASSEAPRGGGQFF; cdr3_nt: TGTGCCAGCAGTGAAGCACCTAGGGGAGGGGGGCAGTTCTTC
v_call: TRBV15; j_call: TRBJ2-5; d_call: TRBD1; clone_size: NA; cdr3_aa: CATSRAGQFQETQYF; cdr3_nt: TGTGCCACCAGCAGAGCGGGACAGTTCCAAGAGACCCAGTACTTC
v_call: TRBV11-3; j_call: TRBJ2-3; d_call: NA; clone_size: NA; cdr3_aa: CASSLAAGVSTDTQYF; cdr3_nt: TGTGCCAGCAGCTTAGCTGCAGGGGTCAGCACAGATACGCAGTATTTT
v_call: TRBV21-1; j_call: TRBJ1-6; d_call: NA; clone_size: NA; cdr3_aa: CASSKGVTSPLHF; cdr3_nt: TGTGCCAGCAGCAAAGGGGTCACCTCACCCCTCCACTTT
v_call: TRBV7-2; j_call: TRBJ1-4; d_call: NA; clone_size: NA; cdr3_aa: CASSQKIGNEKLFF; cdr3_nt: TGTGCCAGCAGCCAGAAAATCGGTAATGAAAAACTGTTTTTT
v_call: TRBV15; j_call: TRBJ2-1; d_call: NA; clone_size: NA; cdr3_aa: CATSRAQGRGEQFF; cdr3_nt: TGTGCCACCAGCAGAGCACAGGGGAGGGGTGAGCAGTTCTTC
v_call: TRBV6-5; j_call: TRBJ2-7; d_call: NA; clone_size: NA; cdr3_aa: CASTVPGKYEQYF; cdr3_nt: TGTGCCAGCACCGTGCCGGGGAAATACGAGCAGTACTTC